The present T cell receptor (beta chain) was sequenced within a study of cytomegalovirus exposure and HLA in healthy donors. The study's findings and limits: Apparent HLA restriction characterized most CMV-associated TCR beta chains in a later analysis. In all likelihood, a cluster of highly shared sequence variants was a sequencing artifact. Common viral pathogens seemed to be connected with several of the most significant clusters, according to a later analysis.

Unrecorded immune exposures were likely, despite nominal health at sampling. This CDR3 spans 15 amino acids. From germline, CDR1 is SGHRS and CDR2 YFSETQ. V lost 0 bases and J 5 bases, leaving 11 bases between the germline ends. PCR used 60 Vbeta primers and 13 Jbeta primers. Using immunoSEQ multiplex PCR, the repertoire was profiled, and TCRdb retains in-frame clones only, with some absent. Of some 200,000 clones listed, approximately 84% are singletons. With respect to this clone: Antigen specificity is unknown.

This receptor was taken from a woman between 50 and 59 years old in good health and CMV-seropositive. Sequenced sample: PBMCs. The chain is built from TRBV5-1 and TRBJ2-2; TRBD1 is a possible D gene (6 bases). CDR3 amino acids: CASSLAGDQTGELFF. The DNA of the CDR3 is TGCGCCAGCAGCTTGGCAGGGGATCAGACCGGGGAGCTGTTTTTT.